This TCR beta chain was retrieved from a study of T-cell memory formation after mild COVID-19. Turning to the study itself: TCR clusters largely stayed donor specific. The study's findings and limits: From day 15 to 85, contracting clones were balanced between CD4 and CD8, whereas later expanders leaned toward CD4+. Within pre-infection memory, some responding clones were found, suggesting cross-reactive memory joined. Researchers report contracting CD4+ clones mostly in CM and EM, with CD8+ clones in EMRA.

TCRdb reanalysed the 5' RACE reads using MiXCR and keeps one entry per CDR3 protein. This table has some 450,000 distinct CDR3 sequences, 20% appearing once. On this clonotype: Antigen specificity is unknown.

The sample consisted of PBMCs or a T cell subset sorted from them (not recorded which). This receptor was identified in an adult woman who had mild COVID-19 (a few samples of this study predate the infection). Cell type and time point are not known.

CDR3 nucleotide sequence: TGTGCCAGCACCCCGCTAGGGTTCTACGAGCAGTACTTC. Translating it yields CASTPLGFYEQYF. The rearrangement joins TRBV25-1 to TRBJ2-7; D unresolved. The CDR3 has 13 amino acids. Germline V gene data show CDR1 as MGHDK and CDR2 as SYGVNS. V was shortened by 7 bases and J by 3 bases, with 13 bases between the two germline ends.